This T cell receptor beta chain was identified in a study of tumor-infiltrating lymphocytes in primary liver carcinoma. Study context: Productive TCRbeta reads per sample were roughly 3.65 to 8 million, not differing by tissue. The study's findings and limits: Tumor region pairs overlapped more than did tumor-adjacent and tumor-blood pairs. Tumor specimens were characterized by a significantly higher top-250-clone fraction than blood (p = 0.039).

With respect to this clonotype: Its matching antigen is unknown. A read error is possible here, since a much larger clone lies one base away.

Co-extracting RNA and DNA was done with about 20-33 mg of unsorted bulk tissue as input. A constant-region primer primed TCR beta cDNA synthesis from 450 to 550 ng of total RNA. Slightly modified ARM-PCR with three nested multiplex PCR rounds yielded TCR beta libraries. Each of the first two PCR rounds ran approximately 9 cycles with TRBV1-TRBV30 forward and C-beta reverse primers. TCRdb re-derived calls from the multiplex PCR reads in MiXCR, one entry per CDR3 protein. The sample holds about 120,000 distinct CDR3 sequences, under 70% seen once. The CDR3 has 16 amino acids. CDR1 is MDHEN, CDR2 SYDVKM, per germline.

Specimen: tumor-adjacent normal liver tissue. This sequence originates from a woman aged 55 to 70 with primary liver carcinoma and hepatitis B virus infection. The chain joins TRBV28 to TRBJ2-7, with D perhaps assigned TRBD1 or TRBD2 (5 bases each). CDR3 sequence: CASFSAGTDFSYKQYF. Written as DNA, the CDR3 is TGTGCCAGCTTCTCGGCTGGGACGGACTTTTCCTACAAGCAGTACTTC.